Each of the 13 T cell receptor beta chains below was sequenced from the same sample in a study of blood T cell repertoires in COVID-19 (dated by TCRdb to the early 2020s). Preparation of the library involved the immunoSEQ multiplex PCR assay. TCRdb carries this immuneACCESS record with in-frame sequences only. Its versions omit some clonotypes, under half of them owing to an unresolved V gene in the studies checked, with the rest unexplained. The sample records 330,000 or so clones, about 90% of which are singletons. In total, the top ten clones hold less than 5.5% of the sample. Sequences were obtained from PBMCs or T cells enriched from blood (not recorded which). The origin of the receptors is a man younger than 45 who had recovered from COVID-19.

This sequence joins TRBV5-1 and TRBJ2-1; D is possibly TRBD1 (5 bases). This CDR3 spans 16 amino acids. V gave up 5 bases and J gave up 5 bases, with 20 bases separating them. Germline CDR1 and CDR2: SGHRS and YFSETQ. DNA for the CDR3: TGCGCCAGCAGATCTACAGGCCCCCCCCTTAACAATGAGCAGTTCTTC. Protein: CASRSTGPPLNNEQFF.

This clone was found a few times. CDR3 sequence: CAWKATGGLVEQYF. The CDR3 nucleotides read TGTGCCTGGAAAGCAACAGGGGGTTTGGTCGAGCAGTACTTC. The J gene is TRBJ2-7, the V gene TRBV30; 8 bases are a match to TRBD1. This CDR3 comprises 14 residues. After removal of 4 bases from V and 6 bases from J, the junction contained 11 bases not matched to a gene. CDR1 and CDR2 (germline): GTSNPN, SVGIG (reference sequence).

J is TRBJ2-5 and V is TRBV6-5; D possibly corresponds to TRBD2 (7 bases). V was clipped by 11 bases and J by 4 bases, with 14 bases between them. CDR1 and CDR2 from the germline V gene are MNHEY and SVGAGI. The CDR3 is 12 residues long. The CDR3 is CAGGAGTETQYF. CDR3 sequence (DNA): TGTGCCGGGGGGGCAGGGACAGAGACCCAGTACTTC.

This chain joins TRBV7-6 and TRBJ1-3, with 7 bases fitting TRBD1. Germline-derived CDR1 and CDR2 are SGHVS and FNYEAQ. The junction had 15 bases not matched to a gene; V was cut back by 1 base and J by 0 bases. The CDR3 length is 20 residues. This CDR3 reads CASSLGDRERKLYSGNTIYF. CDR3 nucleotides: TGTGCCAGCAGCTTAGGAGACAGGGAACGGAAGCTTTACTCTGGAAACACCATATATTTT.

The rearrangement links TRBV7-8 to TRBJ2-5; possible D gene TRBD1, 6 bases. V gave up 8 bases and J gave up 4 bases, with 17 bases separating them. The CDR3 has 14 amino acids. Germline CDR1 is SGHVS and CDR2 is FQNEAQ. The CDR3 reads CASYTGHLRETQYF. CDR3 bases: TGTGCCAGCTACACGGGACACCTCCGAGAGACCCAGTACTTC.

The rearrangement joins TRBV6-5 to TRBJ2-7; 9 nucleotides align to TRBD1. The germline CDR1 and CDR2 sequences are MNHEY and SVGAGI. The CDR3 extends over 14 amino acids. V dropped 8 bases and J dropped 3; count of bases not matched to a gene: 8. The CDR3 DNA reads TGTGCCAGCGACTTTAGGGACAGGGTCTACGAGCAGTACTTC. It is translated as CASDFRDRVYEQYF.

This clone was counted once. The rearrangement uses TRBV25-1 and TRBJ1-4; D is ambiguous. This CDR3 comprises 15 residues. Trimming took 3 bases from V and 8 from J, leaving 16 bases between them. Germline loops: CDR1 MGHDK, CDR2 SYGVNS. Here the CDR3 reads CASSDLGGFQEKLFF. The CDR3 nucleotides read TGTGCCAGCAGTGACTTGGGAGGGTTTCAGGAAAAACTGTTTTTT.

This chain joins TRBV5-1 and TRBJ2-7; 9 bases align to TRBD1. After removal of 0 bases from V and 2 bases from J, the junction contained 3 bases not matched to a gene. This CDR3 is built from 15 residues. Germline V gene sequence: CDR1 SGHRS, CDR2 YFSETQ. CDR3 region: CASSLGGTGTYEQYF. In DNA form, the CDR3 reads TGCGCCAGCAGCTTGGGTGGGACAGGGACCTACGAGCAGTACTTC.

The chain combines TRBV15 with TRBJ2-1, with 7 positions matching TRBD2. The CDR3 loop spans 17 amino acids. V shed 1 base, J shed 0 bases, and the junction held 6 bases outside the gene matches. The germline V gene has CDR1 LNHNV and CDR2 YYDKDF (reference sequence). CDR3 sequence reads: CATSRVPSGVSYNEQFF. The CDR3, as DNA: TGTGCCACCAGCAGAGTGCCTAGCGGAGTCTCCTACAATGAGCAGTTCTTC.

The chain uses TRBV11-2 and TRBJ2-7; TRBD1 agrees at 8 bases. The CDR3 loop spans 14 amino acids. The V gene end was trimmed by 5 bases and the J gene end by 2 bases; junction bases not matched to a gene: 5. Germline assignment: CDR1 SGHAT and CDR2 FQNNGV. This CDR3 is CASSPGTGPYEQYF. In nucleotides, the CDR3 is TGTGCCAGCAGCCCCGGGACAGGCCCCTACGAGCAGTACTTC. The whole variable domain, filled in from reference TRBV11-2 and TRBJ2-7, reads EAGVAQSPRYKIIEKRQSVAFWCNPISGHATLYWYQQILGQGPKLLIQFQNNGVVDDSQLPKDRFSAERLKGVDSTLKIQPAKLEDSAVYLCASSPGTGPYEQYFGPGTRLTVT.

This chain links TRBV11-2 with TRBJ2-7; 7 bases fit TRBD1. Per germline, CDR1 SGHAT and CDR2 FQNNGV. The CDR3 totals 17 residues. Unmatched junction bases numbered 9, after V lost 1 base and J lost 0 bases. The CDR3 coding sequence is TGTGCCAGCAGCTTAGGACCCACAGGGGAGAACTCCTACGAGCAGTACTTC. It yields the protein CASSLGPTGENSYEQYF.

The rearrangement uses TRBV23-1 and TRBJ1-5, with a weak D call TRBD1 (6 bases). TRBV23-1 is treated as an ORF (open reading frame) with a function not yet certain. The length of the CDR3 is 16 residues. V dropped 0 bases and J dropped 3 bases, with 12 bases sitting between them. DNA of the CDR3: TGCGCCAGCAGTCAATCGGGGACATCCCCCAATCAGCCCCAGCATTTT. Amino acid sequence: CASSQSGTSPNQPQHF.

The chain has TRBV11-2 and TRBJ1-2, with a tentative D call TRBD1 (6 bases). The CDR3 runs 13 residues. From germline, CDR1 is SGHAT and CDR2 FQNNGV. The V and J ends lost 0 bases and 8 bases respectively, with 10 bases between them. CDR3 in DNA: TGTGCCAGCAGCTTAGACGTACAGGGCGGCTACACCTTC. It yields the protein CASSLDVQGGYTF.